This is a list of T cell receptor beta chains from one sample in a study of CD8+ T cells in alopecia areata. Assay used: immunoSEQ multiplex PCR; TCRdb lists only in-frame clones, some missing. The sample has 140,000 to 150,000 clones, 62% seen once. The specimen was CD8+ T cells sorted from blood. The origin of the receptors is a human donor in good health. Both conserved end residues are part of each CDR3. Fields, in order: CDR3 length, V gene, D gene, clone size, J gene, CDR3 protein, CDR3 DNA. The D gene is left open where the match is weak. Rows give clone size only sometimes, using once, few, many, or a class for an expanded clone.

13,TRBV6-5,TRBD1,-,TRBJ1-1,CASQQGQGRGAFF,TGTGCCAGCCAACAAGGACAGGGGCGAGGAGCTTTCTTT
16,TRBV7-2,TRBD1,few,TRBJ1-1,CASSSFLQGAFTEAFF,TGTGCCAGCAGCTCTTTTCTTCAGGGGGCGTTCACTGAAGCTTTCTTT
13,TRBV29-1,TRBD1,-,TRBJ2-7,CSARTGDTYEQYF,TGCAGCGCCCGGACAGGGGACACCTACGAGCAGTACTTC
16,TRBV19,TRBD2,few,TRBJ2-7,CASSISLAGGYYEQYF,TGTGCCAGTAGTATAAGTCTAGCGGGAGGGTACTACGAGCAGTACTTC
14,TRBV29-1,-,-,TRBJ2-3,CSVCNRDSTDTQYF,TGCAGCGTTTGTAATCGGGACAGCACAGATACGCAGTATTTT
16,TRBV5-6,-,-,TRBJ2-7,CASSRRAGTEDYEQYF,-
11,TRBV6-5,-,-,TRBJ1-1,CASGGNTEAFF,TGTGCCAGCGGGGGGAACACTGAAGCTTTCTTT
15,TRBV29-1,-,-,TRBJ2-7,CSVEGSDGASYEQYF,TGCAGCGTTGAAGGATCGGACGGAGCTTCCTACGAGCAGTACTTC
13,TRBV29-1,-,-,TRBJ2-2,CSVDKGDTGELFF,TGCAGCGTTGATAAAGGGGACACCGGGGAGCTGTTTTTT
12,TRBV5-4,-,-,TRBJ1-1,CASGWGGTEAFF,TGTGCCAGCGGATGGGGAGGCACTGAAGCTTTCTTT
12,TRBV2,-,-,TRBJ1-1,CASNRGNTEAFF,TGTGCCAGCAATCGAGGGAACACTGAAGCTTTCTTT
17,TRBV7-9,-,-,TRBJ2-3,CASSSNLGGASTDTQYF,TGTGCCAGCAGCTCTAATCTGGGGGGAGCAAGCACAGATACGCAGTATTTT
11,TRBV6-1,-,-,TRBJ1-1,CASGEGNEAFF,TGTGCCAGCGGGGAAGGGAATGAAGCTTTCTTT
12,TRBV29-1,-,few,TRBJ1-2,CSVVRRHNGYTF,TGCAGCGTTGTCCGCCGTCATAATGGCTACACCTTC
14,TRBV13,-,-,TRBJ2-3,CASSPGRTADTQYF,TGTGCCAGCAGCCCTGGACGGACCGCGGATACGCAGTATTTT
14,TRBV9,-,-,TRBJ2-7,CASSVGSSAYEQYF,TGTGCCAGCAGCGTAGGTTCCAGTGCCTACGAGCAGTACTTC
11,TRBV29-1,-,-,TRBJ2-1,CSVVENNEQFF,TGCAGCGTTGTCGAGAACAATGAGCAGTTCTTC
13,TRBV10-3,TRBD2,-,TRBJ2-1,CASSGEGYNEQFF,TGTGCTTCTAGCGGGGAGGGCTACAATGAGCAGTTCTTC
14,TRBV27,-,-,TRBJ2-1,CASSLATEYNEQFF,TGTGCCAGCAGTTTAGCTACGGAATACAATGAGCAGTTCTTC
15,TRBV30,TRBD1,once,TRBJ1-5,CAWRSGGNSNQPQHF,TGTGCCTGGAGGTCAGGGGGAAATAGCAATCAGCCCCAGCATTTT